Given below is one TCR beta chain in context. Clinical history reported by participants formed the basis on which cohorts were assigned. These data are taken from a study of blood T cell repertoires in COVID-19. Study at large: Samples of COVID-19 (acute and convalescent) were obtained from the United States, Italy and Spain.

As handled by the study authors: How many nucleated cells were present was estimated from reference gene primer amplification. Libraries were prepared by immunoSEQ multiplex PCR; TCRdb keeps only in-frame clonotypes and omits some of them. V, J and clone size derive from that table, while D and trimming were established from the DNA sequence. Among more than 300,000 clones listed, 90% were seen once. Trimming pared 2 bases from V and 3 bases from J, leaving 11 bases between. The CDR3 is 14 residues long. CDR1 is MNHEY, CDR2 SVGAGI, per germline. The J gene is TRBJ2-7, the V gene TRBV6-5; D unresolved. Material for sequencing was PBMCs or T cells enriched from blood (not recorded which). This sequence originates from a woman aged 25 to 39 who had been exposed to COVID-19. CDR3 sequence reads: CASSYGAGIYEQYF. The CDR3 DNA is TGTGCCAGCAGTTACGGTGCAGGCATCTACGAGCAGTACTTC.